The present TCR beta chain was sequenced within a study of brain T cells in children with intractable seizures. Sequencing used immunoSEQ multiplex PCR; TCRdb keeps in-frame clones, though not all of them. The sample holds under 150,000 clones; 90% to 95% are singletons and the top ten take about 3.8%. Surgery cases with the highest brain T cell transcript signatures were chosen for sequencing. Trimming took 5 bases from V and 5 from J, leaving 15 bases between them. This CDR3 contains 14 residues. CDR1 and CDR2 (germline): PRHDT, FYEKMQ (reference sequence). The sample was peripheral blood, taken at surgery. The receptor's source is a boy in the first two years of life with hemimegalencephaly and intractable seizures. The chain couples TRBV13 to TRBJ2-5; TRBD2 is a possible D gene (5 bases). CDR3 sequence: CASSLASGSETQYF. In nucleotides, the CDR3 is TGTGCCAGCAGCCTAGCCTCGGGGTCCGAGACCCAGTACTTC.